In this sample, the clone carrying this TCR beta chain turned up a few times. Its target is unknown. These data originate in a study of T cells after yellow fever vaccination. About the research overall: SMART-Seq v4 Ultra Low Input served to prepare low-cell-number fractions.

V dropped 0 bases and J dropped 1; count of bases not matched to a gene: 4. The CDR3 consists of 18 residues. Germline values: CDR1 MNHEY, CDR2 SVGAGI. Findings of the study overall: The study re-detected most primary-vaccination clones after the booster (approximately 97% CD4, roughly 90% CD8). Few clonotypes appeared in both CD4 and CD8 compartments.

Production of TCR cDNA was by 5'RACE template switching, which also added a universal primer site and UMIs. Each CDR3 protein gets one entry after TCRdb re-called the 5' RACE reads with MiXCR. In the table there are some 99,000 distinct CDR3 sequences, approximately 6.3% of which are singletons. The sequence derives from a man between 18 and 35 years old who received the YFV17D yellow fever vaccine. The source was CD8+ T cells sorted from PBMCs, collected 10 days after the yellow fever booster vaccination. This chain joins TRBV6-5 and TRBJ2-2; 11 bases map to TRBD2. DNA of the CDR3: TGTGCCAGCAGTTACTCGGCTAGCGGGGGGCGGAACACCGGGGAGCTGTTTTTT. It yields the protein CASSYSASGGRNTGELFF.